Below, 20 T cell receptor beta chains from the same sample are listed, as sequenced in a study of T cells in Graves' hyperthyroidism and ophthalmopathy. TCR beta CDR3 region amplification was performed from RNA transcripts. TCR CDR3 regions were first amplified by RT-PCR with HTBI primers. TCRdb reprocessed the multiplex PCR reads with MiXCR, giving one entry per CDR3 protein. In the table there are about 550,000 distinct CDR3 sequences, 20% to 25% of which are singletons. Sequencing was done on a sample of blood. These receptors were collected from a man aged 18-30 years with Graves' hyperthyroidism.

This clonotype turned up a few times. The chain links TRBV3-1 to TRBJ1-2; no clear D. This CDR3 has 17 residues. Trimming stripped 1 base from V and 3 bases from J, with 18 bases between. Germline loops: CDR1 LGHDT, CDR2 YNNKEL (reference sequence). The CDR3 loop is CASSQGSLGWIYYGYTF. CDR3 DNA sequence: TGTGCCAGCAGCCAAGGGTCTTTGGGATGGATTTACTATGGCTACACCTTC.

This clonotype was seen at least ten times. V usage is TRBV27 and J usage is TRBJ2-7; TRBD2 is a possible D gene (6 bases). The ends were cut back, 4 bases at V and 0 bases at J, with 16 bases in the middle. The CDR3 contains 16 residues. CDR1 is MNHEY, CDR2 SMNVEV, per germline (reference sequence). The DNA of the CDR3 is TGTGCCAGCAGTTGGGAAGGGCGGGGCAACTCCTACGAGCAGTACTTC. Translation gives CASSWEGRGNSYEQYF.

This clonotype was seen many times. The J gene is TRBJ1-1, the V gene TRBV12-3 or TRBV12-4; TRBD1 aligns across 7 bases. This CDR3 has 13 amino acids. The V gene end was trimmed by 0 bases and the J gene end by 8 bases; junction bases not matched to a gene: 3. Written as DNA, the CDR3 is TGTGCCAGCAGTTTAGCCACGACAGGGGAAGCTTTCTTT. This translates into CASSLATTGEAFF.

The chain carries TRBV10-3 and TRBJ2-7, with 9 bases identical to TRBD1. The CDR3 has 13 amino acids. J gave up 4 bases and V 8 bases, and 6 bases lay outside the gene matches. Per the germline V gene, CDR1 is ENHRY and CDR2 is SYGVKD. CDR3 DNA: TGTGCCATCCGCCGGGACAGGGTATACGAGCAGTACTTC. Protein sequence: CAIRRDRVYEQYF.

This clonotype appeared a few times. J is TRBJ2-5 and V is TRBV11-2, with TRBD1 identical over 7 bases. This CDR3 contains 16 residues. Losses at the gene ends were 4 bases for V and 1 base for J; bases not matched to a gene: 9. CDR1 and CDR2 from the germline V gene are SGHAT and FQNNGV. This chain's CDR3 is CASSSGGNRLQETQYF. DNA for the CDR3: TGTGCCAGCAGCTCAGGGGGAAACAGACTCCAAGAGACCCAGTACTTC.

CDR3 nucleotide sequence: TGTGCCAGCAGCTTAACAGGCACAGAGGTCCAGTACTTC. It translates to CASSLTGTEVQYF. The chain couples TRBV7-3 to TRBJ2-5; D is unclear. The V gene's germline CDR1 is SGHTA and CDR2 FQGTGA. The CDR3 is made up of 13 amino acids. The germline V and J ends were trimmed by 0 bases and 10 bases, with 12 bases remaining between them.

The chain carries TRBV2 and TRBJ2-7, with a possible D match to TRBD2 (5 bases). The CDR3 totals 12 residues. V was shortened by 2 bases and J by 7 bases, with 9 bases between the two germline ends. Germline V gene sequence: CDR1 SNHLY, CDR2 FYNNEI. This CDR3 reads CASSELAREQYF. CDR3 coding DNA: TGTGCCAGCAGTGAATTAGCGCGTGAGCAGTACTTC.

This clonotype has ten or more counts. The chain uses TRBV13 and TRBJ1-2; a weak D match, TRBD1 (6 bases). Per the germline V gene, CDR1 is PRHDT and CDR2 is FYEKMQ (reference sequence). The CDR3 is 12 residues long. V dropped 5 bases and J dropped 6 bases, with 10 bases sitting between them. CDR3 sequence: CASSLGQNGYTF. CDR3 coding DNA: TGTGCCAGCAGCCTCGGACAGAATGGCTACACCTTC.

In this sample, this clonotype turned up many times. The gene calls are TRBV2 and TRBJ1-5; D gene unclear. Trimming took off 2 bases at V and 4 bases at J, with 9 bases between the two ends. CDR1 and CDR2 from the germline V gene are SNHLY and FYNNEI. CDR3 size: 14 residues. CDR3 nucleotides: TGTGCCAGCAGTGAAAGGACGGTAAATCAGCCCCAGCATTTT. It is translated as CASSERTVNQPQHF.

Notes on this clonotype: At one boundary the junction diverges from the germline segment, which might be a read error. The V and J genes are TRBV7-9 and TRBJ2-7; D not resolved. Germline lookup yields CDR1 SEHNR and CDR2 FQNEAQ (reference sequence). The CDR3 loop spans 11 amino acids. CDR3 in amino acids: CASSVAGEQYF. The CDR3 DNA reads TGTGCCAGCAGCGTAGCTGGGGAGCAGTACTTC.

This chain joins TRBV27 and TRBJ2-5; 10 nucleotides agree with TRBD1. V gave up 7 bases and J gave up 6 bases; unmatched junction bases: 14. The germline gives CDR1 MNHEY, CDR2 SMNVEV (reference sequence). The CDR3 spans 16 residues. CDR3 bases: TGTGCCAGCACCGCGAGGCGGGACAGGGGTAAACAGACCCAGTACTTC. The encoded protein is CASTARRDRGKQTQYF.

As to this clonotype: A much larger clone differs from this one at a single base, so this may be a read error. V gene TRBV5-1 combines with J gene TRBJ2-5; D uncertain. CDR1 and CDR2 from the germline V gene are SGHRS and YFSETQ. The CDR3 has 13 residues. CDR3 in amino acids: CASSLRVKETQDF. For the CDR3, the DNA is TGCGCCAGCAGCTTACGGGTAAAAGAGACCCAGGACTTC.

This clonotype came up many times. The chain combines TRBV6-1 with TRBJ2-5; 11 positions match TRBD2. J lost 4 bases, V lost 6 bases, and 7 bases had no gene match. This CDR3 is 15 amino acids long. CDR1 and CDR2 (germline): MNHNS, SASEGT. CDR3 loop: CASSHLGTSGETQYF. As DNA, the CDR3 is TGTGCCAGCAGCCACCTAGGGACTAGCGGAGAGACCCAGTACTTC.

This clonotype was recorded at least ten times. V and J are TRBV28 and TRBJ1-5; D is undetermined. The CDR3 covers 16 residues. Trimming removed 6 bases from V and 2 bases from J, with 17 bases in between. The germline gives CDR1 MDHEN, CDR2 SYDVKM. The CDR3 sequence: CASSALDGGGNQPQHF. The CDR3 coding sequence is TGTGCCAGCAGCGCCCTGGACGGCGGCGGCAATCAGCCCCAGCATTTT.

The chain employs TRBV5-1 and TRBJ2-7, with TRBD2 as a possible D gene (8 bases). CDR3 length equals 16 residues. Germline V gene data show CDR1 as SGHRS and CDR2 as YFSETQ. Trimming left V 1 base short and J 6 bases short, with 20 bases between. The CDR3 reads CASSLRGDGRGREQYF. The CDR3, as DNA: TGCGCCAGCAGCTTGCGGGGCGACGGGAGGGGGCGCGAGCAGTACTTC. Filled out from reference TRBV5-1 and TRBJ2-7, the complete variable domain reads KAGVTQTPRYLIKTRGQQVTLSCSPISGHRSVSWYQQTPGQGLQFLFEYFSETQRNKGNFPGRFSGRQFSNSRSEMNVSTLELGDSALYLCASSLRGDGRGREQYFGPGTRLTVT.

Of note for this clonotype: A much larger clone differs from this one at a single base, so this may be a read error. The chain carries TRBV19 and TRBJ1-5; maybe TRBD1 (6 bases). Germline V gene sequence: CDR1 LNHDA, CDR2 SQIVND (reference sequence). The CDR3 contains 14 residues. DNA of the CDR3: TGTGTCAGTAGTATAGGACAGTCCAATCAGCCCCAGCATTTT. This codes for CVSSIGQSNQPQHF.

In this sample, this clonotype turned up many times. The V gene is TRBV30, the J gene TRBJ1-1; D not resolved. The CDR3 sequence is 12 residues long. V was shortened by 5 bases and J by 4 bases, with 11 bases between the two germline ends. The germline V gene has CDR1 GTSNPN and CDR2 SVGIG (reference sequence). The DNA for the CDR3 is TGTGCCTGGCTTAGGGTGGGCACTGAAGCTTTCTTT. It yields the protein CAWLRVGTEAFF. Filled out from reference TRBV30 and TRBJ1-1, the complete variable domain reads SQTIHQWPATLVQPVGSPLSLECTVEGTSNPNLYWYRQAAGRGLQLLFYSVGIGQISSEVPQNLSASRPQDRQFILSSKKLLLSDSGFYLCAWLRVGTEAFFGQGTRLTVV.

At least ten counts were recorded for this clonotype. CDR3 residues: CASSVGTVEAFF. The CDR3 DNA is TGTGCCAGCAGCGTCGGGACGGTTGAAGCTTTCTTT. This chain connects TRBV25-1 to TRBJ1-1, with D perhaps matching TRBD1 (5 bases). The CDR3 runs to 12 residues. V lost 6 bases, J lost 7 bases, and 12 bases lay in between. Germline V lookup: CDR1 MGHDK, CDR2 SYGVNS.

This clonotype was counted at least ten times. This chain connects TRBV7-2 to TRBJ2-7; perhaps D is TRBD1 or TRBD2 (5 bases each). There are 16 residues in the CDR3. Germline CDR1 SGHTA, CDR2 FQGNSA. V was cut by 1 base and J by 2 bases, with 15 bases left in between. This CDR3 reads CASSLGGWGQPYEQYF. The CDR3 DNA follows: TGTGCCAGCAGCTTAGGGGGGTGGGGCCAGCCCTACGAGCAGTACTTC.

The chain joins TRBV12-3 or TRBV12-4 to TRBJ1-2; D not certain. The CDR3 is made up of 15 amino acids. V dropped 6 bases and J dropped 5 bases, with 19 bases sitting between them. The CDR3 here is CASRYASGPRYGYTF. As DNA, the CDR3 is TGTGCCAGCAGATATGCGTCGGGCCCCCGTTATGGCTACACCTTC.